This TCR beta chain was sequenced for a study of T cell responses to AZD1222 COVID-19 vaccine. Clones were read by immunoSEQ multiplex PCR, and TCRdb kept only the in-frame ones, dropping some. The table lists 150,000 or so clones, around 91% of them singletons. To note about this clone: Its antigen remains unidentified.

General study findings and limits: Reportedly, close to half of spike-specific TCRs are directed against unmutated variant regions. White British people made up most donors, females outnumbered males, and clonal diversity was possibly underestimated.

The V end lost 7 bases, the J end lost 3 bases, and 16 bases lay between the germline ends. Germline V gene data show CDR1 as MNHEY and CDR2 as SVGEGT. This CDR3 comprises 14 residues. This receptor was obtained from an adult in good health. The genes are TRBV6-2 or TRBV6-3 and TRBJ2-7; either TRBD1 or TRBD2 may supply D (5 bases each). Sequencing was performed on peripheral blood, taken on day 0 of AZD1222 vaccination. The CDR3 region is CASTPPGRNYEQYF. CDR3 bases: TGTGCCAGCACCCCACCGGGACGGAACTACGAGCAGTACTTC.